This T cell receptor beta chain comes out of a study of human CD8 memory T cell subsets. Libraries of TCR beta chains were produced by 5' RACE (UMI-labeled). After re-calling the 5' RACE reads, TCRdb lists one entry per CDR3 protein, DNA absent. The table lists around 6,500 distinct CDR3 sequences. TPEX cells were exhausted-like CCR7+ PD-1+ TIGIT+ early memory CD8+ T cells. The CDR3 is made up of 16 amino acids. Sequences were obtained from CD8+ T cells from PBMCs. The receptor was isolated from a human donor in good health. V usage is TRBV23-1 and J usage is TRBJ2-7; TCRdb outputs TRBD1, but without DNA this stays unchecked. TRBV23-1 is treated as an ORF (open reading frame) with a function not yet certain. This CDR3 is CASSPRSGTGSYEQYF.